The rows below give T cell receptor beta chains drawn from one sample of a study of early T cells in non-severe SARS-CoV-2 infection. TCRdb called the 5' RACE reads again in MiXCR, with one record for every CDR3 protein. The data show 45,000 to 65,000 distinct CDR3 sequences, with around 12% seen just once and just over 2.5% held by the top ten. This specimen consisted of whole blood, obtained at baseline. These receptors were obtained from an adult who was a healthcare worker with PCR-confirmed SARS-CoV-2 infection or an uninfected control (not recorded which). Each CDR3 is given with its conserved first and last residue. A D gene is named only where the DNA matches it firmly. Not all rows give a size; the values are once, few, many and, for expanded clones, a class.

clone_size d_call j_call v_call cdr3_aa cdr3_nt
few - TRBJ2-2 TRBV2 CASSESAGSITGELFF TGTGCCAGCAGTGAGTCGGCAGGCTCTATCACCGGGGAGCTGTTTTTT
- - TRBJ1-4 TRBV6-5 CASRVTANEKLFF TGTGCCAGCAGGGTGACAGCTAATGAAAAACTGTTTTTT
- - TRBJ1-4 TRBV10-3 CAISESPWDPLRDEKLFF TGTGCCATCAGTGAGTCGCCCTGGGACCCCCTGCGGGATGAAAAACTGTTTTTT
- TRBD1 TRBJ2-3 TRBV3-1 CASRSEDRGERTDTQYF TGTGCCAGCAGATCGGAGGACAGGGGAGAAAGGACAGATACGCAGTATTTT
- TRBD2 TRBJ2-1 TRBV3-1 CASSSGTSGGKFF TGTGCCAGCAGCTCCGGGACTAGCGGGGGAAAGTTCTTC
many - TRBJ1-5 TRBV29-1 CSVVTVRGGNQPQHF TGCAGCGTTGTAACCGTAAGGGGAGGCAATCAGCCCCAGCATTTT
- - TRBJ2-2 TRBV28 CASSLGGRYTGELFF TGTGCCAGCAGTTTGGGGGGCCGGTACACCGGGGAGCTGTTTTTT
- TRBD2 TRBJ2-1 TRBV9 CASSVRPGGSSYNEQFF TGTGCCAGCAGCGTGCGGCCGGGCGGGAGCTCCTACAATGAGCAGTTCTTC
- TRBD2 TRBJ2-2 TRBV7-2 CASSPPWGGLAGGPVPGELFF TGTGCCAGCAGCCCTCCCTGGGGGGGACTAGCGGGAGGGCCCGTCCCCGGGGAGCTGTTTTTT
few - TRBJ2-1 TRBV4-1 CASSHGRGLFF TGCGCCAGCAGCCACGGCAGGGGTTTGTTCTTC
- - TRBJ2-5 TRBV7-9 CASSPPAGHQETQYF TGTGCCAGCAGCCCTCCGGCAGGCCACCAAGAGACCCAGTACTTC
few - TRBJ2-3 TRBV6-2/TRBV6-3 CASHRTDGTDTQYF TGTGCCAGCCACCGCACGGATGGGACAGATACGCAGTATTTT
many - TRBJ1-1 TRBV6-2/TRBV6-3 CASSYSGENTEAFF TGTGCCAGCAGTTACTCCGGGGAGAACACTGAAGCTTTCTTT
- - TRBJ2-3 TRBV12-5 CASGATQDFTDTQYF TGTGCTAGTGGCGCCACCCAAGATTTCACAGATACGCAGTATTTT
- - TRBJ2-5 TRBV20-1 CSAREARGPSETQYF TGCAGTGCTAGAGAGGCGCGGGGGCCCTCGGAGACCCAGTACTTC
few - TRBJ2-5 TRBV11-2 CASSLRGEARRETQYF TGTGCCAGCAGCTTAAGAGGAGAGGCCCGGCGGGAGACCCAGTACTTC